The present TCR beta chain was sequenced within a study of vaccination and CD4 T cells after COVID-19. V dropped 6 bases and J dropped 5; count of bases not matched to a gene: 2. The CDR3 runs 12 residues. CDR1 and CDR2 (germline): MDHEN, SYDVKM. The treatment here: approximately nine-day PBMC culture with coronavirus spike peptide pools or control peptides (ViraFEST assay). Regarding this clonotype: Its antigen is not known.

The Oncomine TCR Beta short-read assay sequenced DNA from cultured CD4+ T cells. In TCRdb, the PCR reads were re-called with MiXCR into one record per CDR3 protein. There are approximately 10,000 distinct CDR3 sequences in the sample; less than 70% occur only once, and 25% to 35% lies in the top ten. The sequencing input was CD4+ T cells from blood, cultured in vitro. V is TRBV28 and J is TRBJ1-2, with 8 nucleotides matching TRBD1. This TCR was sampled from a human donor who had recovered from COVID-19. The CDR3 region is CASSTGGYGYTF. CDR3 coding DNA: TGTGCCAGCAGCACAGGGGGGTATGGCTACACCTTC.